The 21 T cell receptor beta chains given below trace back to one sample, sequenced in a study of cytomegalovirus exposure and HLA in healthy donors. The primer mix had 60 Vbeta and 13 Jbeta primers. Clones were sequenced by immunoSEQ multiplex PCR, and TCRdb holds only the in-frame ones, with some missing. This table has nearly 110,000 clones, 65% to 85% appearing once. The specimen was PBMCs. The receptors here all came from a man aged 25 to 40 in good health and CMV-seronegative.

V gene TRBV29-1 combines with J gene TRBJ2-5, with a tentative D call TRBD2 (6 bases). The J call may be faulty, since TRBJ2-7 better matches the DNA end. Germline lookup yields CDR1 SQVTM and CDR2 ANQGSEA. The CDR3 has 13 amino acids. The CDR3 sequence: CSVPDGSSYEQYF. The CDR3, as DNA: TGCAGCGTTCCGGACGGGAGCTCCTACGAGCAGTACTTC.

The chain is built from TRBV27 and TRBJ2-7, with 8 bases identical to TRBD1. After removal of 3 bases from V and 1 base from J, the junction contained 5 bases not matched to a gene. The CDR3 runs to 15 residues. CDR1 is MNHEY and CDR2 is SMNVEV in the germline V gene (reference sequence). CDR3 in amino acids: CASSFATGASYEQYF. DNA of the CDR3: TGTGCCAGCAGTTTCGCGACAGGGGCGTCCTACGAGCAGTACTTC.

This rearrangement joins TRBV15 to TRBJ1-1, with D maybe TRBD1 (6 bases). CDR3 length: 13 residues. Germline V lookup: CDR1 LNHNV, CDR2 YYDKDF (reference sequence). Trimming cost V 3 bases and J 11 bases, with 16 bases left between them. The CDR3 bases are TGTGCCACCAGCAGGGTCACAGGGATCGGGGCTTTCTTT. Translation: CATSRVTGIGAFF.

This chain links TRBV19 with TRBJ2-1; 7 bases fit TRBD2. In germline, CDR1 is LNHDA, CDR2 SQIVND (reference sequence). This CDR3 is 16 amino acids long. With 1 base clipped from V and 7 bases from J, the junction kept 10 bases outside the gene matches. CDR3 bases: TGTGCCAGTAGTATAGGTCTAGCGGCCCCCTTGAATGAGCAGTTCTTC. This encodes CASSIGLAAPLNEQFF.

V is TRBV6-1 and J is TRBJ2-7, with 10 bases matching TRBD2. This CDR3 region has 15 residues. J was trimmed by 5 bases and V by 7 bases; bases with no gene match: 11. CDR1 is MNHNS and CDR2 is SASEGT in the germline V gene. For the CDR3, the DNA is TGTGCCAGCAACCCGCTAGCGGGAGATACCCACGAGCAGTACTTC. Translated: CASNPLAGDTHEQYF.

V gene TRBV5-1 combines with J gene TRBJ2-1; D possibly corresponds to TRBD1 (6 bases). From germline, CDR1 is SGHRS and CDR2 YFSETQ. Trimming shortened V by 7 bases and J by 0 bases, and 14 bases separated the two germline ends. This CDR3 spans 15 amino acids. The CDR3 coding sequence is TGCGCCAGCCGGGAAGGGGGACCCTCCTACAATGAGCAGTTCTTC. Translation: CASREGGPSYNEQFF.

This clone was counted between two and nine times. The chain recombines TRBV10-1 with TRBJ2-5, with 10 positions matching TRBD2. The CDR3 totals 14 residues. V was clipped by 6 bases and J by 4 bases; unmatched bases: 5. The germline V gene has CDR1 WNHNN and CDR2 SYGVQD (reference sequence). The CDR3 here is CASSGSGRRETQYF. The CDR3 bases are TGCGCCAGCAGCGGTAGCGGGAGGCGAGAGACCCAGTACTTC.

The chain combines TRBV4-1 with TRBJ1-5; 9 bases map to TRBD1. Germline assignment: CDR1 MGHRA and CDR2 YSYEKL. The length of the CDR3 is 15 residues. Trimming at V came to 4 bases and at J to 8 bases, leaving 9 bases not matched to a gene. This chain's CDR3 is CASSRGTGNWEPQHF. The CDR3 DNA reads TGCGCCAGCAGCCGGGGGACAGGGAATTGGGAGCCCCAGCATTTT.

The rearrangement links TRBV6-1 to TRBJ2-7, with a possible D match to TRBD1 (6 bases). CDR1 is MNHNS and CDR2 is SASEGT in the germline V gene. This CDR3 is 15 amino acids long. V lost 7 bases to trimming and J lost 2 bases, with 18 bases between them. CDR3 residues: CASKDSGTLTYEQYF. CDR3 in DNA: TGTGCCAGCAAAGATTCCGGGACACTGACCTACGAGCAGTACTTC.

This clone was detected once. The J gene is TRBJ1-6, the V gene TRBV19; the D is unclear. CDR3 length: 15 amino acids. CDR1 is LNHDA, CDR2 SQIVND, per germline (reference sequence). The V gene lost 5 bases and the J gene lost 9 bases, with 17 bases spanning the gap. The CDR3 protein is CASSAGTVGLSPLHF. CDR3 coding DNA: TGTGCCAGTAGTGCAGGAACCGTCGGACTTTCACCCCTCCACTTT.

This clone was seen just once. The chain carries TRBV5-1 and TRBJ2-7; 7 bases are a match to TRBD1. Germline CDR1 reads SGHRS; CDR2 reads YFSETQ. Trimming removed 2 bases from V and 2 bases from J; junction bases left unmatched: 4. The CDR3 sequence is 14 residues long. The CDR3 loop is CASSFWDSPYEQYF. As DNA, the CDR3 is TGCGCCAGCAGCTTTTGGGACAGCCCCTACGAGCAGTACTTC. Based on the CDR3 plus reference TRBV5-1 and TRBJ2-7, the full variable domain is KAGVTQTPRYLIKTRGQQVTLSCSPISGHRSVSWYQQTPGQGLQFLFEYFSETQRNKGNFPGRFSGRQFSNSRSEMNVSTLELGDSALYLCASSFWDSPYEQYFGPGTRLTVT.

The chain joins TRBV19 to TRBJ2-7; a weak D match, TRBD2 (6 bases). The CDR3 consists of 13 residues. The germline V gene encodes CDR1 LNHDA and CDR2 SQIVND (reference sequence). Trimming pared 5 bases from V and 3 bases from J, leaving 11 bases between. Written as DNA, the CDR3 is TGTGCCAGTAGTCGTAGCGGAAGCTACGAGCAGTACTTC. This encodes CASSRSGSYEQYF.

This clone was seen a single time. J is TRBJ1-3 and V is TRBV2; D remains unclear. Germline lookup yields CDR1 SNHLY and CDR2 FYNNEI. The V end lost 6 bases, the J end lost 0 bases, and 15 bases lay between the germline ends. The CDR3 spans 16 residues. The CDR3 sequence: CASRANTGISGNTIYF. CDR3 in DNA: TGTGCCAGCAGGGCTAACACGGGGATCTCTGGAAACACCATATATTTT.

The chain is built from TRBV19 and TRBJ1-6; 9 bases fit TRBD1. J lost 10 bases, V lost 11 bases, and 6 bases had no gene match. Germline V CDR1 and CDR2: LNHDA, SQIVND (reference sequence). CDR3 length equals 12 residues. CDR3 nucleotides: TGTGCCGGAGGGACAGGGCAATCACCCCTCCACTTT. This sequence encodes CAGGTGQSPLHF. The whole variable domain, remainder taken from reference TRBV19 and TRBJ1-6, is DGGITQSPKYLFRKEGQNVTLSCEQNLNHDAMYWYRQDPGQGLRLIYYSQIVNDFQKGDIAEGYSVSREKKESFPLTVTSAQKNPTAFYLCAGGTGQSPLHFGNGTRLTVT.

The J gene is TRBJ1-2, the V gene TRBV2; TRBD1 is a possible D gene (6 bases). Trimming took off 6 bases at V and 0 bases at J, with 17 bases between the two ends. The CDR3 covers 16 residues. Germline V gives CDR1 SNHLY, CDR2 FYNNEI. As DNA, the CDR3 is TGTGCCAGCAGGAATGGACAGAGCCTCTCTAACTATGGCTACACCTTC. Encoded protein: CASRNGQSLSNYGYTF. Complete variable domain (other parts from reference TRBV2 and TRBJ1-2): EPEVTQTPSHQVTQMGQEVILRCVPISNHLYFYWYRQILGQKVEFLVSFYNNEISEKSEIFDDQFSVERPDGSNFTLKIRSTKLEDSAMYFCASRNGQSLSNYGYTFGSGTRLTVV.

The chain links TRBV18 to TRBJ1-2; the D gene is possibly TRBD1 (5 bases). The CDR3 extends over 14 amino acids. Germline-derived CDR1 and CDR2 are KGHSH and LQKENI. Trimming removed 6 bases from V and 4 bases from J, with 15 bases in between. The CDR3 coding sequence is TGTGCCAGCTCCTCTGGGGCCGAACCCTATGGCTACACCTTC. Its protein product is CASSSGAEPYGYTF.

The CDR3 protein is CASSPGTGSTDTQYF. Here the CDR3 DNA reads TGTGCCAGCAGCCCCGGGACAGGGAGCACAGATACGCAGTATTTT. V gene TRBV9 combines with J gene TRBJ2-3, with 9 bases matching TRBD1. V dropped 4 bases and J dropped 0; count of bases not matched to a gene: 3. CDR1 and CDR2 from the germline V gene are SGDLS and YYNGEE. This CDR3 has 15 residues.

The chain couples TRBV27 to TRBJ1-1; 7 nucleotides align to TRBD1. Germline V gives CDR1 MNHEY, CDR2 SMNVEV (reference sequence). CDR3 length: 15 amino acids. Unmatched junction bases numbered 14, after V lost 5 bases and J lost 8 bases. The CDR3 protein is CASSRIGTAAAEAFF. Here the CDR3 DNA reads TGTGCCAGCAGTCGAATTGGGACAGCGGCCGCCGAAGCTTTCTTT.

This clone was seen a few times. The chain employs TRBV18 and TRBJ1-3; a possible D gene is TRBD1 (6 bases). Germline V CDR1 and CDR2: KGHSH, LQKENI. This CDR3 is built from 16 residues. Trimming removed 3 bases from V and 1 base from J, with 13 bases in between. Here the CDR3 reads CASSPPGTLSGNTIYF. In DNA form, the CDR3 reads TGTGCCAGCTCACCGCCCGGGACATTATCTGGAAACACCATATATTTT.

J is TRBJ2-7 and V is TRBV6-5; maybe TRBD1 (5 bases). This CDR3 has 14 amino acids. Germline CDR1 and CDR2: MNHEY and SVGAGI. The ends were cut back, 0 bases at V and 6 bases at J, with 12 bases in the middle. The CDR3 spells CASSYSRTSVEQYF. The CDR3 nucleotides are TGTGCCAGCAGTTACTCGAGGACATCAGTCGAGCAGTACTTC.

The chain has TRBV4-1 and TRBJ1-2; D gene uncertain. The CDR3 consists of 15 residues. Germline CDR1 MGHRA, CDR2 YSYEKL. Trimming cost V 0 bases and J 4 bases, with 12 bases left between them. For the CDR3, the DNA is TGCGCCAGCAGCCAAGAATTGATACAGTCCTATGGCTACACCTTC. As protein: CASSQELIQSYGYTF.